The source of this T cell receptor beta chain is a study of identifying expanded T cells in peripheral blood. Study-wide points: Two-week clone count variance significantly increased as total template count grew.

As for this clone: Its target is not known.

Germline-derived CDR1 and CDR2 are SGHRS and YFSETQ. Trimming pared 5 bases from V and 2 bases from J, leaving 19 bases between. The CDR3 length is 16 residues. Assay: immunoSEQ multiplex PCR; the TCRdb copy retains only in-frame clones and omits some. The sample has under 100,000 clones, roughly 84% seen once; the top ten hold 4% to 5.5%. The sample was blood. The sequence came from a person aged 18-69 years in good health. The chain combines TRBV5-1 with TRBJ2-5; maybe TRBD1 (5 bases). CDR3 nucleotides: TGCGCCAGCAGTCCGCCGGGCGCAGGGCGGCAAGAGACCCAGTACTTC. This encodes CASSPPGAGRQETQYF.